Listed here are 17 T cell receptor beta chains from one sample, sequenced in a study of blood T cells in healthy people across ages. A sample-barcoded 5' primer and a J-beta primer mix were used in a second PCR of roughly 6 to 12 cycles. A single record per CDR3 protein comes from TCRdb applying MiXCR to the 5' RACE reads. Here the sample spans about 580,000 distinct CDR3 sequences, more than 45% being singletons. Sequenced sample: blood. The receptors were sampled from a man aged 80 or over in good health.

V usage is TRBV6-2 or TRBV6-3 and J usage is TRBJ2-4, with 8 nucleotides matching TRBD1. J lost 5 bases, V lost 6 bases, and 9 bases had no gene match. The germline CDR1 and CDR2 sequences are MNHEY and SVGEGT. This CDR3 has 15 residues. CDR3 region: CASRLNQGAQNIQYF. DNA for the CDR3: TGTGCCAGCAGGCTAAACCAGGGGGCCCAAAACATTCAGTACTTC.

This chain links TRBV10-3 with TRBJ1-4; no firm D call. V shed 4 bases and J shed 8 bases, with 11 bases lying between them. The germline V gene encodes CDR1 ENHRY and CDR2 SYGVKD. The CDR3 consists of 13 residues. CDR3 sequence reads: CAISARASEKLFF. The CDR3 DNA sequence: TGTGCCATCAGTGCCCGGGCCAGCGAAAAACTGTTTTTT.

The sample holds many counts of this clonotype. The gene calls are TRBV6-5 and TRBJ1-4; the D gene is possibly TRBD1 (6 bases). Trimming stripped 6 bases from V and 4 bases from J, with 12 bases between. The germline gives CDR1 MNHEY, CDR2 SVGAGI. The CDR3 runs 14 residues. The CDR3 bases are TGTGCCAGCAGCCTTGACAGGAATAATGAAAAACTGTTTTTT. This codes for CASSLDRNNEKLFF.

This clonotype was seen once. The rearrangement uses TRBV7-2 and TRBJ2-3; D not certain. V was clipped by 4 bases and J by 2 bases, with 10 bases between them. The CDR3 is made up of 14 amino acids. Germline assignment: CDR1 SGHTA and CDR2 FQGNSA. CDR3 DNA sequence: TGTGCCAGCAGCTATATATCTAACACAGATACGCAGTATTTT. Residues: CASSYISNTDTQYF.

The rearrangement uses TRBV29-1 and TRBJ2-5, with TRBD1 matching 7 bases. The junction had 9 bases not matched to a gene; V was cut back by 7 bases and J by 7 bases. This CDR3 contains 12 residues. Per the germline V gene, CDR1 is SQVTM and CDR2 is ANQGSEA. The CDR3 spells CSARQGEGTQYF. CDR3 in DNA: TGCAGCGCCAGACAGGGCGAGGGGACCCAGTACTTC.

This sequence joins TRBV24-1 and TRBJ2-1; the D is unclear. CDR1 and CDR2 (germline): KGHDR, SFDVKD. The CDR3 sequence is 13 residues long. V was trimmed by 3 bases and J by 9 bases, leaving 11 bases between them. The DNA for the CDR3 is TGTGCCACCAGTGATGCCACGGTCTCTGAGCAGTTCTTC. Residues: CATSDATVSEQFF.

There are many counts of this clonotype. The chain recombines TRBV6-6 with TRBJ2-2, with D tentatively TRBD1 or TRBD2 (6 bases each). The ends were cut back, 5 bases at V and 0 bases at J, with 7 bases in the middle. This CDR3 is 14 amino acids long. In germline, CDR1 is MNHNY, CDR2 SVGAGI (reference sequence). CDR3 in amino acids: CASSRGANTGELFF. DNA for the CDR3: TGTGCCAGCAGTAGGGGGGCGAACACCGGGGAGCTGTTTTTT.

Many counts were recorded for this clonotype. This may stem from a read error, because a much larger clone lies one nucleotide away. The V and J genes are TRBV6-6 and TRBJ2-5, with 7 bases identical to TRBD2. Germline values: CDR1 MNHNY, CDR2 SVGAGI (reference sequence). After removal of 6 bases from V and 11 bases from J, the junction contained 15 bases not matched to a gene. The CDR3 runs to 14 residues. The CDR3 nucleotides read TGTGCCAGCAGGTCTAGCGGCCTTTTAGATGAGCAGTACTTC. It codes for CASRSSGLLDEQYF.

There are many counts of this clonotype. The genes are TRBV6-5 and TRBJ1-5; TRBD1 might be the D (5 bases). V lost 6 bases, J lost 2 bases, and 17 bases lay in between. The CDR3 spans 16 residues. Germline lookup yields CDR1 MNHEY and CDR2 SVGAGI. DNA of the CDR3: TGTGCCAGCAGCCGGGGCCCCACCCCTGGCAATCAGCCCCAGCATTTT. This sequence encodes CASSRGPTPGNQPQHF.

The CDR3: CASSLPQGGTGELFF. In DNA form, the CDR3 reads TGTGCCAGCAGCCTACCGCAGGGAGGCACCGGGGAGCTGTTTTTT. The gene calls are TRBV3-1 and TRBJ2-2, with D perhaps matching TRBD2 (6 bases). V lost 4 bases to trimming and J lost 4 bases, with 13 bases between them. The CDR3 sequence is 15 residues long. The germline V gene encodes CDR1 LGHDT and CDR2 YNNKEL (reference sequence).

The sample holds a few counts of this clonotype. The rearrangement links TRBV18 to TRBJ2-5; no clear D. The CDR3 length is 15 residues. In germline, CDR1 is KGHSH, CDR2 LQKENI. V was clipped by 3 bases and J by 2 bases, with 13 bases between them. The CDR3 spells CASSPTQGVQETQYF. DNA for the CDR3: TGTGCCAGCTCACCCACCCAAGGAGTACAAGAGACCCAGTACTTC.

The rearrangement uses TRBV6-1 and TRBJ2-1; 10 bases are shared with TRBD2. The CDR3 runs to 15 residues. The V segment lost 4 bases and the J segment 2 bases; nucleotides outside the gene matches: 2. Germline CDR1 is MNHNS and CDR2 is SASEGT. The CDR3 bases are TGTGCCAGCAGTGGGACTAGCGGAACCTACAATGAGCAGTTCTTC. Protein product: CASSGTSGTYNEQFF.

V gene TRBV7-9 combines with J gene TRBJ1-4; TRBD1 is a possible D gene (6 bases). This CDR3 contains 14 residues. CDR1 and CDR2 from the germline V gene are SEHNR and FQNEAQ (reference sequence). The ends were cut back, 5 bases at V and 1 base at J, with 8 bases in the middle. CDR3 sequence: CASSKGGTNEKLFF. CDR3 in DNA: TGTGCCAGCAGCAAGGGGGGAACTAATGAAAAACTGTTTTTT. The variable domain in full, with the rest retrieved from reference TRBV7-9 and TRBJ1-4, is DTGVSQNPRHKITKRGQNVTFRCDPISEHNRLYWYRQTLGQGPEFLTYFQNEAQLEKSRLLSDRFSAERPKGSFSTLEIQRTEQGDSAMYLCASSKGGTNEKLFFGSGTQLSVL.

V usage is TRBV5-1 and J usage is TRBJ2-1; D might be TRBD1 or TRBD2, each matching 5 bases. The DNA end is more similar to TRBJ2-7, so the J call may be wrong. CDR1 SGHRS and CDR2 YFSETQ come from the germline V gene. The CDR3 has 16 amino acids. The CDR3 DNA sequence: TGCGCCAGCAGCTTGGCCCCAGGGAGCTCCTACAATGAGCAGTACTTC. It codes for CASSLAPGSSYNEQYF.

The sample holds a few counts of this clonotype. CDR3 nucleotide sequence: TGTGCCAGCAGCTACCGGACTAGCGGGGCCTACGAGCAGTACTTC. It translates to CASSYRTSGAYEQYF. The V and J genes are TRBV11-2 and TRBJ2-7; TRBD2 matches 12 bases. The CDR3 consists of 15 residues. Losses at the gene ends were 4 bases for V and 2 bases for J; bases not matched to a gene: 3. Germline V CDR1 and CDR2: SGHAT, FQNNGV.

This clonotype has only a few counts. This rearrangement joins TRBV7-2 to TRBJ2-4; 7 nucleotides line up with TRBD2. The CDR3 contains 13 residues. Germline values: CDR1 SGHTA, CDR2 FQGNSA. V was clipped by 6 bases and J by 8 bases; unmatched bases: 7. CDR3 sequence (DNA): TGTGCCAGCAGTCTAGGGGAGGGTGACATTCAGTACTTC. The encoded protein is CASSLGEGDIQYF.

V is TRBV29-1 and J is TRBJ2-3; 8 bases line up with TRBD1. Germline lookup yields CDR1 SQVTM and CDR2 ANQGSEA. This CDR3 region has 14 residues. V was pared by 4 bases and J by 4 bases, with 7 bases of the junction left unmatched. The CDR3 region has the DNA TGCAGCGTTGCTCGACAGGGGACATCAGATACGCAGTATTTT. Encoded protein: CSVARQGTSDTQYF.